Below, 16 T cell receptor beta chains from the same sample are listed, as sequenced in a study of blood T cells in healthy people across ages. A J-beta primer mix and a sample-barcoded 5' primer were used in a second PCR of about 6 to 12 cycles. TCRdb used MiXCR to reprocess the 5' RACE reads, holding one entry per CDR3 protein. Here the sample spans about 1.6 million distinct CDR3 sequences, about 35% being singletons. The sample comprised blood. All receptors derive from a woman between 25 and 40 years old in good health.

The CDR3 loop reads CASSYPSGGADTGELFF. DNA of the CDR3: TGTGCCAGCAGTTACCCTAGCGGGGGGGCAGACACCGGGGAGCTGTTTTTT. The rearrangement uses TRBV6-2 or TRBV6-3 and TRBJ2-2; 12 bases match TRBD2. The CDR3 spans 17 residues. Germline CDR1 and CDR2: MNHEY and SVGEGT. The V and J ends lost 2 bases and 3 bases, in that order; junction bases with no gene match: 4.

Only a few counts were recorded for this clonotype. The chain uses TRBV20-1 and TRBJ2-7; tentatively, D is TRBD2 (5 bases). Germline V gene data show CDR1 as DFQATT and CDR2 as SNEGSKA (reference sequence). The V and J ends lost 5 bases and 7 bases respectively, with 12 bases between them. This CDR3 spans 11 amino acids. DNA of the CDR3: TGCAGTGCTGTACTTCGGGGTGAGCAGTACTTC. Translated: CSAVLRGEQYF.

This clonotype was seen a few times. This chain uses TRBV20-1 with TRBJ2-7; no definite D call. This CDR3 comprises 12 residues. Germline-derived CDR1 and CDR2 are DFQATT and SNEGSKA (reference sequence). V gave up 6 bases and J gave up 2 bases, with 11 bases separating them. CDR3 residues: CSAASQTYEQYF. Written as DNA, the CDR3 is TGCAGTGCCGCCTCACAAACCTACGAGCAGTACTTC.

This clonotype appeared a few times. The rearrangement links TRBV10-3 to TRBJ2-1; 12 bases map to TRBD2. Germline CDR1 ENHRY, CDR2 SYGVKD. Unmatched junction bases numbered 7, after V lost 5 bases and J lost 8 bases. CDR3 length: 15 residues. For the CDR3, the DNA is TGTGCCATCAGTACGCTAGCGGGAGGGCCCGATGAGCAGTTCTTC. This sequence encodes CAISTLAGGPDEQFF.

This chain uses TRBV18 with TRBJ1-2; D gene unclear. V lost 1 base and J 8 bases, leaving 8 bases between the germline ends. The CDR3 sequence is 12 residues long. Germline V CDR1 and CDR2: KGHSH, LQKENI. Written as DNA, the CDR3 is TGTGCCAGCTCACCACATGCATGGGGCTACACCTTC. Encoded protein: CASSPHAWGYTF. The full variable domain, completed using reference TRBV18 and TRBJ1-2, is NAGVMQNPRHLVRRRGQEARLRCSPMKGHSHVYWYRQLPEEGLKFMVYLQKENIIDESGMPKERFSAEFPKEGPSILRIQQVVRGDSAAYFCASSPHAWGYTFGSGTRLTVV.

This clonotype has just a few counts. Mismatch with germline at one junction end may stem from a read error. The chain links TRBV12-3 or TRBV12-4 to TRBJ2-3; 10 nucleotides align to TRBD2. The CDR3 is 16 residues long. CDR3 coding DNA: TGTGCCAGCAGAAGGGTTAGCGGGGGGAGCACAGATGCGCAGTATTTT. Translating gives CASRRVSGGSTDAQYF.

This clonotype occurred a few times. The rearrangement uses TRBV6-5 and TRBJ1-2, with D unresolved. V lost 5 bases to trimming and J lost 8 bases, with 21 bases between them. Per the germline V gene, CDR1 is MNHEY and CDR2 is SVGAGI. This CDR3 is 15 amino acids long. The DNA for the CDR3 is TGTGCCAGCAGTGAGGAGTCGGGGAAGGCTTACGGCTACACCTTC. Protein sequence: CASSEESGKAYGYTF.

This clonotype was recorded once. CDR3 amino acids: CAWTDRGFGYTF. The CDR3 DNA reads TGTGCCTGGACCGACAGGGGTTTTGGCTACACCTTC. The chain employs TRBV30 and TRBJ1-2, with 8 bases fitting TRBD1. Germline V gene lookup returns CDR1 GTSNPN and CDR2 SVGIG (reference sequence). With 4 bases clipped from V and 7 bases from J, the junction kept 5 bases outside the gene matches. CDR3 length: 12 amino acids.

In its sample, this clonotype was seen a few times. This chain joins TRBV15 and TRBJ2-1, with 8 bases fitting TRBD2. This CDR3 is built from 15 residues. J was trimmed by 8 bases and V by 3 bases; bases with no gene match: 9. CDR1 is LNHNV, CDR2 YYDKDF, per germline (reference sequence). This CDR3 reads CATSSPGGDDDEQFF. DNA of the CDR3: TGTGCCACCAGCAGCCCCGGGGGGGACGACGATGAGCAGTTCTTC.

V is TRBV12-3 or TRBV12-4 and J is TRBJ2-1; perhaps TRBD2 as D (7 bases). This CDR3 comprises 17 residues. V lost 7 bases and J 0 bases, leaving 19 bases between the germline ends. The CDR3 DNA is TGTGCCAGCACCGAGAGCGGGACATTTTACTCCTACAATGAGCAGTTCTTC. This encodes CASTESGTFYSYNEQFF.

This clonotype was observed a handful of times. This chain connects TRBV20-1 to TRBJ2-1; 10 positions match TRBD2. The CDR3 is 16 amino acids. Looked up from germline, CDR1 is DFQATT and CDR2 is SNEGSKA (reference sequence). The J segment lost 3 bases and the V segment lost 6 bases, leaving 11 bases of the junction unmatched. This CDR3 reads CSAQTVLAGHYNEQFF. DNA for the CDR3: TGCAGTGCCCAAACGGTACTAGCGGGGCACTACAATGAGCAGTTCTTC.

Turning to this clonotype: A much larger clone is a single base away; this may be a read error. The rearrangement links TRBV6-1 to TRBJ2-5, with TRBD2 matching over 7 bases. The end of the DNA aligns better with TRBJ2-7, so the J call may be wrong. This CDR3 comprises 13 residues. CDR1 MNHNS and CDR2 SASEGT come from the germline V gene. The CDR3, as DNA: TGTGCCAGCAGCGGGAGGACGGTCCACGAGCAGTACTTC. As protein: CASSGRTVHEQYF.

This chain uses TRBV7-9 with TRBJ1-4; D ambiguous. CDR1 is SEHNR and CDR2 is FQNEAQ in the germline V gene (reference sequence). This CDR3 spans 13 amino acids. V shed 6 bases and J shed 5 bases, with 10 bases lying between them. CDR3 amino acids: CASSKGMNEKLFF. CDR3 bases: TGTGCCAGCAGTAAAGGGATGAATGAAAAACTGTTTTTT.

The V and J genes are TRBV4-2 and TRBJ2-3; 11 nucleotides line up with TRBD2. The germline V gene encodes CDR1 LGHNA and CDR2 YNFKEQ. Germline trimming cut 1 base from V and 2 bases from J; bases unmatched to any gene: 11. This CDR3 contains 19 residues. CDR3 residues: CASSQASRISGRVTDTQYF. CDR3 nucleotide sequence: TGTGCCAGCAGCCAAGCATCGAGGATTAGCGGGAGGGTCACAGATACGCAGTATTTT.

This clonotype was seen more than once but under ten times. CDR3 in amino acids: CASSQTSGRAGEQFF. As DNA, the CDR3 is TGTGCCAGCAGCCAAACTAGCGGGAGGGCCGGTGAGCAGTTCTTC. The genes are TRBV3-1 and TRBJ2-1; 13 bases are a match to TRBD2. The junction had 4 bases not matched to a gene; V was cut back by 2 bases and J by 9 bases. Germline-derived CDR1 and CDR2 are LGHDT and YNNKEL (reference sequence). The CDR3 runs to 15 residues.

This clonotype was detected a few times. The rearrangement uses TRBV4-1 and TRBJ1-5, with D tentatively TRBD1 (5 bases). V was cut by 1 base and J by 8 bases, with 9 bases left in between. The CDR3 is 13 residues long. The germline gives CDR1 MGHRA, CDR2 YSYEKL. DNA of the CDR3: TGCGCCAGCAGCCAAGCGACAGTGGAGCCCCAGCATTTT. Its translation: CASSQATVEPQHF.